Listed below are T cell receptor beta chains from one sample, sequenced in a study of T cells expressing NK-cell markers. TCRdb processed the 5' RACE reads again and assigns one entry to each CDR3 protein, with no DNA. The table for this sample gives about 260,000 distinct CDR3 sequences. The specimen sequenced was blood T cells: a sorted CD56 or NKG2C T cell subset, CD4+ or CD8+ T cells, or bulk PBMC T cells (not recorded which). These receptors were obtained from a woman aged 18-69 years in good health. CDR3s include the opening cysteine and the closing phenylalanine or tryptophan. The order of the fields is CDR3 protein, V gene, J gene.

CDR3 protein: CASSWAQFPGRVNTEAFF
V gene: TRBV5-6
J gene: TRBJ1-1

CDR3 protein: CASSTRLASYNEQFF
V gene: TRBV9
J gene: TRBJ2-1

CDR3 protein: CASSPGTGVSYEQYF
V gene: TRBV6-1
J gene: TRBJ2-7

CDR3 protein: CSARAGANEKLFF
V gene: TRBV20-1
J gene: TRBJ1-4

CDR3 protein: CSAILDRVGSQPQHF
V gene: TRBV20-1
J gene: TRBJ1-5

CDR3 protein: CATSRQIPSGKGWGSGYTF
V gene: TRBV15
J gene: TRBJ1-2

CDR3 protein: CASSPIRTLEYQETQYF
V gene: TRBV12-3/TRBV12-4
J gene: TRBJ2-5

CDR3 protein: CSASGTDIQETQYF
V gene: TRBV20-1
J gene: TRBJ2-5

CDR3 protein: CASSPTGSRTGELFF
V gene: TRBV28
J gene: TRBJ2-2

CDR3 protein: CAWSGLREDTQYF
V gene: TRBV30
J gene: TRBJ2-3

CDR3 protein: CSALASETQYF
V gene: TRBV20-1
J gene: TRBJ2-5

CDR3 protein: CASSRMTGKSYGYTF
V gene: TRBV7-2
J gene: TRBJ1-2

CDR3 protein: CASSVGTTQETQYF
V gene: TRBV5-5
J gene: TRBJ2-5

CDR3 protein: CATRAGNQPQHF
V gene: TRBV7-2
J gene: TRBJ1-5

CDR3 protein: CSTKRLAANEQFF
V gene: TRBV20-1
J gene: TRBJ2-1

CDR3 protein: CASSFGGGSYEQYF
V gene: TRBV28
J gene: TRBJ2-7

CDR3 protein: CASSLALGGQPQHF
V gene: TRBV12-3/TRBV12-4
J gene: TRBJ1-5

CDR3 protein: CASSFTTTTDTQYF
V gene: TRBV7-9
J gene: TRBJ2-3

CDR3 protein: CASSFTGSEGSYEQYF
V gene: TRBV7-6
J gene: TRBJ2-7

CDR3 protein: CASSLGQGSNEKLFF
V gene: TRBV12-3/TRBV12-4
J gene: TRBJ1-4

CDR3 protein: CASRPQGNQPQHF
V gene: TRBV6-2/TRBV6-3
J gene: TRBJ1-5

CDR3 protein: CASSLVGFAQNTEAFF
V gene: TRBV5-1
J gene: TRBJ1-1

CDR3 protein: CASLAAGEAFF
V gene: TRBV10-3
J gene: TRBJ1-1

CDR3 protein: CASSRLGTVKFF
V gene: TRBV5-6
J gene: TRBJ1-4

CDR3 protein: CASSSQTSGRNEQFF
V gene: TRBV7-9
J gene: TRBJ2-1

CDR3 protein: CATRSTTDTQYF
V gene: TRBV24-1
J gene: TRBJ2-3

CDR3 protein: CASSTLQGNTGELFF
V gene: TRBV7-9
J gene: TRBJ2-2

CDR3 protein: CASSQQGIKLFF
V gene: TRBV14
J gene: TRBJ1-4

CDR3 protein: CASTRGTNTGELFF
V gene: TRBV7-2
J gene: TRBJ2-2

CDR3 protein: CASSFGGQGTYEQYF
V gene: TRBV7-2
J gene: TRBJ2-7

CDR3 protein: CASSLAGRRPPYNEQFF
V gene: TRBV7-2
J gene: TRBJ2-1

CDR3 protein: CASSLQFYGTGETGELFF
V gene: TRBV12-3/TRBV12-4
J gene: TRBJ2-2

CDR3 protein: CASSQASGGGETQYF
V gene: TRBV4-2
J gene: TRBJ2-5

CDR3 protein: CSVEPRGGLIDEQFF
V gene: TRBV29-1
J gene: TRBJ2-1

CDR3 protein: CASRRLREVTEAFF
V gene: TRBV7-2
J gene: TRBJ1-1

CDR3 protein: CASSVERVRTEAFF
V gene: TRBV6-1
J gene: TRBJ1-1

CDR3 protein: CASSPNRGDSPLHF
V gene: TRBV18
J gene: TRBJ1-6

CDR3 protein: CAISAASSYNEQFF
V gene: TRBV10-3
J gene: TRBJ2-1

CDR3 protein: CASSEGGRGYEQYF
V gene: TRBV10-2
J gene: TRBJ2-7

CDR3 protein: CASSLGLRQGADTQYF
V gene: TRBV7-9
J gene: TRBJ2-3

CDR3 protein: CASSPSPLGNTIYF
V gene: TRBV7-6
J gene: TRBJ1-3

CDR3 protein: CSVDSLAGGASYNEQFF
V gene: TRBV29-1
J gene: TRBJ2-1

CDR3 protein: CASSLVPGVTEAFF
V gene: TRBV7-2
J gene: TRBJ1-1

CDR3 protein: CASSQHTGELFF
V gene: TRBV3-1
J gene: TRBJ2-2